This T cell receptor (beta chain) was observed in a study of primary melanoma T cells and metastatic recurrence (dated by TCRdb to 2020 to 2021). Regarding the research as a whole: The cohort comprised 199 primary melanomas of stage T2 to T4, with thickness greater than 1 mm. The study examined whether T-cell fraction and T-cell repertoire clonality in primary melanoma tumors predicted patient outcome. The sequencing-derived T-cell fraction was compared with histopathological grading of tumor-infiltrating lymphocytes. The T-cell fraction measured by TCR beta sequencing was compared against progression-free survival as the clinical outcome.

The paper as a whole reports these results and caveats: A T-cell fraction above 20% appeared protective regardless of ulceration status, mitotic rate or nodal disease. The authors framed an effective T-cell-mediated antitumor response in primary melanoma only as a suggestion, not a demonstrated mechanism. Reportedly, adding T-cell fraction to tumor thickness improved progression-free survival prediction more than adding any other histopathological variable did. Progression-free survival was reportedly predicted by the tumor T-cell fraction independently of thickness, ulceration, mitotic rate and age.

Patients had primary melanoma that had been surgically resected and was considered potentially curable but at risk of metastatic recurrence. This clone was recorded only once. Its antigen remains undetermined. Base quality data are lacking; no much larger clone is found one base away. Library preparation employed the immunoSEQ multiplex PCR assay. Primary melanoma tumor tissue was subjected to high-throughput sequencing of the T-cell receptor beta chain. The authors' analysis ran thus. The repertoire analyses covered TCRB CDR3 sharing between samples and the distribution of insertions and deletions. A gradient-boosted model ranked the predictive value of the T-cell fraction against histopathological variables. The table was pulled from immuneACCESS by TCRdb, which kept in-frame rearrangements only. Such tables lose some clones; where checked, under half of the loss comes from unresolved V genes, and the rest has no known cause. For V, J and clone size, that table is used; D and trimming come from the DNA. This sample is represented by hundreds of clones; around four fifths of them were singletons. The ten biggest clones cover roughly 19% of the sample.

As encoded in the germline V gene, CDR1 is SGHNT while CDR2 is YENEEA. V has 3 bases trimmed and J has 7 bases trimmed; junction bases matching no gene number 6. The CDR3, cysteine through phenylalanine, is 14 amino acids long. Only the CDR3 part of the read is kept: 42 bases, read in frame from the first base. This chain joins TRBV11-3 to TRBJ1-2; the central 9 bases match TRBD1. The receptor was derived from a human donor with melanoma. Sequenced: melanoma tumor tissue. The bases read TGTGCCAGCAGCTTGTTGGACAGGGGTTTTGGCTACACCTTC. Translated, this gives CASSLLDRGFGYTF. Where the CDR3 stops, the reference TRBV11-3 and TRBJ1-2 genes take over; the full variable domain is EAGVVQSPRYKIIEKKQPVAFWCNPISGHNTLYWYLQNLGQGPELLIRYENEEAVDDSQLPKDRFSAERLKGVDSTLKIQPAELGDSAVYLCASSLLDRGFGYTFGSGTRLTVV.